The rows below give T cell receptor beta chains drawn from one sample of a study of T cells in Graves' hyperthyroidism and ophthalmopathy. One entry per CDR3 protein, called by TCRdb with MiXCR from the multiplex PCR reads. The sample lists 96,000 or so distinct CDR3 sequences, about half seen once, with roughly 26% in the top ten. The source material was blood. Receptors were obtained from a woman in her 40s with Graves' hyperthyroidism. Both conserved end residues are part of each CDR3. The D gene is left open where the match is weak. Some rows have no size entry. The others give once, few or many, or a class for an expanded clone.

d_gene: .; v_gene: TRBV5-1; j_gene: TRBJ2-2; abundance: few; CDR3nt: TGCGCCAGCAGCCCCTTTTGGGGACACGCGAACACCGGGGAGCTGTTTTTT; CDR3aa: CASSPFWGHANTGELFF
d_gene: .; v_gene: TRBV5-1; j_gene: TRBJ1-1; abundance: .; CDR3nt: TGCGCCAGCAGCTTGGATACGGGTAGGGCTTTCTTT; CDR3aa: CASSLDTGRAFF
d_gene: .; v_gene: TRBV20-1; j_gene: TRBJ1-2; abundance: many; CDR3nt: TGCAGTGCAAAGACAGGCTATAGTCGGGGCTACACCTTC; CDR3aa: CSAKTGYSRGYTF
d_gene: .; v_gene: TRBV5-1; j_gene: TRBJ2-3; abundance: few; CDR3nt: TGCGCCAGCAGCTTGAGCGCAGATACGCAGTATTTT; CDR3aa: CASSLSADTQYF
d_gene: .; v_gene: TRBV7-6; j_gene: TRBJ1-2; abundance: .; CDR3nt: TGTGCCAGCAGCTTGCGACTAGCGGGTTCCTACGAGCAGTACTATGGCTACACCTTC; CDR3aa: CASSLRLAGSYEQYYGYTF
d_gene: .; v_gene: TRBV7-9; j_gene: TRBJ2-7; abundance: once; CDR3nt: TGTGCCAGCAGCCAAGACGGAGGTCAGCCCCAGCAGTACTTC; CDR3aa: CASSQDGGQPQQYF
d_gene: .; v_gene: TRBV20-1; j_gene: TRBJ2-5; abundance: .; CDR3nt: TGCAGTTTTTGGGCCGGAGAGACCCAGTACTTC; CDR3aa: CSFWAGETQYF
d_gene: TRBD1; v_gene: TRBV10-3; j_gene: TRBJ1-5; abundance: .; CDR3nt: TGTGCCACCAGTGATCCAAGACAGGGAGGTCAGCCCCAGCATTTT; CDR3aa: CATSDPRQGGQPQHF
d_gene: .; v_gene: TRBV20-1; j_gene: TRBJ1-5; abundance: once; CDR3nt: TGCAGTGCGTCCGTCGCAACAATGGGGGATGGTGGTCAGCCCCAGCATTTT; CDR3aa: CSASVATMGDGGQPQHF
d_gene: .; v_gene: TRBV6-1; j_gene: TRBJ2-5; abundance: .; CDR3nt: TGTGCCAGCAGTTACTCGGGCAGGGAAGAGACCCAGTACTTC; CDR3aa: CASSYSGREETQYF
d_gene: .; v_gene: TRBV7-3; j_gene: TRBJ2-5; abundance: many; CDR3nt: TGTGCCAGCAGCTTAGGGGTAGCCACCACCGAGACCCAGTACTTC; CDR3aa: CASSLGVATTETQYF
d_gene: TRBD1; v_gene: TRBV7-3; j_gene: TRBJ1-1; abundance: .; CDR3nt: TGTGCCAGCAGTTTCTGGACAGGGGGAGCTGGGAACACTGAAGCTTTCTTT; CDR3aa: CASSFWTGGAGNTEAFF
d_gene: TRBD1; v_gene: TRBV12-3/TRBV12-4; j_gene: TRBJ2-7; abundance: .; CDR3nt: TGTGCCAGCAGTTTAGCGGGGACAGGGGGACCCTACGAGCAGTACTTC; CDR3aa: CASSLAGTGGPYEQYF
d_gene: .; v_gene: TRBV5-1; j_gene: TRBJ1-5; abundance: .; CDR3nt: TGCGCCAGCAGCTTCGGGGGGGCCAGCTCCTACGAGCATTTT; CDR3aa: CASSFGGASSYEHF
d_gene: .; v_gene: TRBV10-3; j_gene: TRBJ2-3; abundance: .; CDR3nt: TGTGCCATCAGTGAGCGGGAGCTTCCCACAGATACGCAGTATTTT; CDR3aa: CAISERELPTDTQYF